This passage covers 7 T cell receptor beta chains from one sample sequenced in a study of T cell repertoires in cytomegalovirus infection. No antigen has been identified for these receptors. Via MiXCR, TCRdb re-called the reads, giving one row per CDR3 protein. The table records roughly 500,000 distinct CDR3 sequences, about two fifths of them present only once. The sample was cultured PBMCs, taken from culture after CMV antigen stimulation. The receptors originated from a human donor in good health (CMV status not recorded). Some clones in this sample may be carry-over from other donors' samples.

This clonotype showed up just a few times. V gene TRBV4-1 combines with J gene TRBJ2-3; D gene ambiguous. CDR3 length equals 15 residues. Germline V lookup: CDR1 MGHRA, CDR2 YSYEKL. Deletions cut 0 bases from V and 3 bases from J, with 10 bases between. CDR3 protein: CASSQDSLLTDTQYF. As DNA, the CDR3 is TGCGCCAGCAGCCAAGACAGCTTACTAACAGATACGCAGTATTTT.

In this sample, this clonotype turned up a few times. The J gene is TRBJ1-1, the V gene TRBV27; D is possibly TRBD1 (6 bases). Germline CDR1 and CDR2: MNHEY and SMNVEV (reference sequence). V lost 3 bases, J lost 7 bases, and 12 bases lay in between. The CDR3 totals 13 residues. Written as DNA, the CDR3 is TGTGCCAGCAGTTTTGACAGGAGGGGTGAAGCTTTCTTT. It translates to CASSFDRRGEAFF.

The chain joins TRBV12-3 or TRBV12-4 to TRBJ2-3, with 12 bases matching TRBD2. The V gene end was trimmed by 6 bases and the J gene end by 3 bases; junction bases not matched to a gene: 7. This CDR3 contains 16 residues. CDR3 loop: CASRRETSGRTDTQYF. The DNA of the CDR3 is TGTGCCAGCAGACGGGAGACTAGCGGGAGAACAGATACGCAGTATTTT.

The chain is built from TRBV29-1 and TRBJ1-1; no reliable D call. The length of the CDR3 is 10 residues. Per germline, CDR1 SQVTM and CDR2 ANQGSEA. Trimming shortened V by 7 bases and J by 4 bases, and 7 bases separated the two germline ends. The CDR3 loop is CSAIVTEAFF. The CDR3 nucleotides read TGCAGCGCCATAGTCACTGAAGCTTTCTTT.

The chain links TRBV12-3 or TRBV12-4 to TRBJ2-1, with D unclear. V lost 4 bases and J 6 bases, leaving 10 bases between the germline ends. The CDR3 sequence is 13 residues long. CDR3: CASSSLPLNEQFF. The CDR3 DNA follows: TGTGCCAGCAGTTCCCTTCCCCTCAATGAGCAGTTCTTC.

The genes are TRBV6-2 or TRBV6-3 and TRBJ2-3; D unclear. V shed 5 bases and J shed 6 bases, with 12 bases lying between them. There are 13 residues in the CDR3. Germline V gene lookup returns CDR1 MNHEY and CDR2 SVGEGT. The CDR3 DNA is TGTGCCAGCAGTCACGACGGTGCGGATACGCAGTATTTT. It is translated as CASSHDGADTQYF.

This clonotype was observed a handful of times. This chain uses TRBV11-2 with TRBJ1-2; 10 bases agree with TRBD1. Losses at the gene ends were 0 bases for V and 4 bases for J; bases not matched to a gene: 8. The CDR3 has 17 residues. The germline CDR1 and CDR2 sequences are SGHAT and FQNNGV. This CDR3 reads CASSLESRGTGVYGYTF. The DNA for the CDR3 is TGTGCCAGCAGCTTAGAGAGTCGGGGGACAGGGGTCTATGGCTACACCTTC.